The 3 T cell receptor beta chains listed next were all sequenced from one sample in a study of blood T cell repertoires in COVID-19. Here immunoSEQ multiplex PCR was the method, and the copy in TCRdb shows in-frame clones only, minus some. The sample shows about 260,000 clones, about 90% of them seen only once. Sequenced material: peripheral blood. The receptors here all came from a woman between 40 and 55 years old with acute or convalescent COVID-19.

This sequence joins TRBV24-1 and TRBJ2-2; a weak D match, TRBD1 (6 bases). V lost 10 bases, J lost 4 bases, and 15 bases lay in between. Germline lookup yields CDR1 KGHDR and CDR2 SFDVKD. The CDR3 extends over 14 amino acids. The CDR3 DNA reads TGTGCCACGAAAAACAGGGTGGGCACCGGGGAGCTGTTTTTT. Protein: CATKNRVGTGELFF.

This chain uses TRBV6-1 with TRBJ1-1, with a weak D call TRBD1 (6 bases). Germline-derived CDR1 and CDR2 are MNHNS and SASEGT. V was clipped by 2 bases and J by 10 bases, with 14 bases between them. This CDR3 has 13 amino acids. As DNA, the CDR3 is TGTGCCAGCAGTGAAAGGCCAGGGGTGGGAGCTTTCTTT. Amino acid sequence: CASSERPGVGAFF.

The chain is built from TRBV5-1 and TRBJ1-6; TRBD1 agrees at 9 bases. This CDR3 spans 16 amino acids. V shed 4 bases, J shed 5 bases, and the junction held 7 bases outside the gene matches. The germline V gene has CDR1 SGHRS and CDR2 YFSETQ. CDR3 DNA sequence: TGCGCCAGCAGCGGACCCGGGACAGGGAATAATTCACCCCTCCACTTT. It is translated as CASSGPGTGNNSPLHF. Looking up the rest from reference TRBV5-1 and TRBJ1-6 gives the full variable domain: KAGVTQTPRYLIKTRGQQVTLSCSPISGHRSVSWYQQTPGQGLQFLFEYFSETQRNKGNFPGRFSGRQFSNSRSEMNVSTLELGDSALYLCASSGPGTGNNSPLHFGNGTRLTVT.